These 9 T cell receptor beta chains came from one sample sequenced in a study of chemoradiotherapy in HPV16-positive cancers. The data were produced by immunoSEQ multiplex PCR, yet TCRdb's version contains in-frame clones alone and is incomplete. The repertoire holds about 2,900 clones, with around 90% as singletons. Source: tumor tissue, taken from a patient who underwent chemoradiotherapy. The source of these receptors is a human donor with HPV-associated anogenital cancer.

V usage is TRBV19 and J usage is TRBJ2-1; D not certain. V lost 1 base, J lost 8 bases, and 6 bases lay in between. The CDR3 loop spans 12 amino acids. Germline CDR1 LNHDA, CDR2 SQIVND (reference sequence). As DNA, the CDR3 is TGTGCCAGTAGTATAGCTAGAGATGAGCAGTTCTTC. Residues: CASSIARDEQFF.

The count of this clone is one. The chain combines TRBV7-3 with TRBJ2-1; D uncertain. There are 13 residues in the CDR3. V was clipped by 4 bases and J by 8 bases, with 12 bases between them. Germline CDR1 SGHTA, CDR2 FQGTGA. The CDR3 coding sequence is TGTGCCAGCAGCTCCCCTAATTTGGATGAGCAGTTCTTC. Amino acids: CASSSPNLDEQFF.

The gene calls are TRBV2 and TRBJ1-2; 7 nucleotides line up with TRBD1. The length of the CDR3 is 13 residues. Germline lookup yields CDR1 SNHLY and CDR2 FYNNEI. V shed 7 bases, J shed 4 bases, and the junction held 6 bases outside the gene matches. The CDR3, as DNA: TGTGCCAGCATAGGGGGCGTAAGCTATGGCTACACCTTC. This gives the protein CASIGGVSYGYTF.

The chain links TRBV18 to TRBJ1-5; no clear D. The CDR3 has 13 amino acids. Trimming removed 3 bases at V and 5 bases at J, with 8 bases between. CDR1 is KGHSH and CDR2 is LQKENI in the germline V gene. CDR3 coding DNA: TGTGCCAGCTCACCCCGACCAGATCAGCCCCAGCATTTT. It specifies CASSPRPDQPQHF.

The chain employs TRBV19 and TRBJ2-5, with a tentative D call TRBD1 (6 bases). The V gene lost 6 bases and the J gene lost 5 bases, with 19 bases spanning the gap. The CDR3 has 15 residues. CDR1 and CDR2 (germline): LNHDA, SQIVND (reference sequence). CDR3 loop: CASSPGTLPTETQYF. DNA of the CDR3: TGTGCCAGTAGCCCCGGGACACTCCCTACGGAGACCCAGTACTTC.

J is TRBJ2-7 and V is TRBV7-8; D call uncertain. Germline V gives CDR1 SGHVS, CDR2 FQNEAQ. Trimming cost V 1 base and J 4 bases, with 8 bases left between them. The CDR3 totals 13 residues. CDR3: CASSLVPKYEQYV. CDR3 bases: TGTGCCAGCAGCTTAGTCCCTAAGTACGAGCAGTACGTC.

The chain couples TRBV28 to TRBJ1-2, with D possibly being TRBD1 (5 bases). The CDR3 has 15 residues. Trimming shortened V by 4 bases and J by 4 bases, and 16 bases separated the two germline ends. Germline assignment: CDR1 MDHEN and CDR2 SYDVKM. CDR3 sequence reads: CASSSGGYSGYGYTF. In DNA form, the CDR3 reads TGTGCCAGCAGTTCGGGGGGATACTCTGGCTATGGCTACACCTTC.

V gene TRBV10-3 combines with J gene TRBJ1-2, with TRBD1 as a possible D gene (6 bases). CDR3 size: 13 residues. The V gene's germline CDR1 is ENHRY and CDR2 SYGVKD. Trimming took off 4 bases at V and 2 bases at J, with 8 bases between the two ends. Here the CDR3 DNA reads TGTGCCATCAGTGGACAGGTAAACTATGGCTACACCTTC. The encoded protein is CAISGQVNYGYTF.

V and J are TRBV6-6 and TRBJ2-2, with TRBD2 identical over 14 bases. Losses at the gene ends were 7 bases for V and 7 bases for J; bases not matched to a gene: 8. This CDR3 contains 16 residues. From germline, CDR1 is MNHNY and CDR2 SVGAGI (reference sequence). CDR3 region: CASTTSGGAKGGELFF. For the CDR3, the DNA is TGTGCCAGCACGACTAGCGGGGGGGCCAAGGGCGGGGAGCTGTTTTTT.